This T cell receptor beta chain derives from a study of blood T cell repertoires in COVID-19. At the level of the study: Specimens from acute and convalescent COVID-19 originated in the United States, Italy and Spain.

In the authors' methods: The assay estimated nucleated cells by amplifying reference gene primers. The assay was immunoSEQ multiplex PCR, and TCRdb's table has in-frame clones only and misses some. The D gene and trimming were derived from the DNA, and the V and J assignments and clone size from that table. This sample yields approximately 74,000 clones, of which approximately 88% are seen a single time; around 6.6% belongs to the top ten. The ends lost 4 bases at V and 1 base at J; junction bases unmatched: 6. The CDR3 contains 14 residues. The V gene's germline CDR1 is SQVTM and CDR2 ANQGSEA. The sample was peripheral blood. V is TRBV29-1 and J is TRBJ1-2, with 7 bases that match TRBD1. The sequence was collected from a man aged 65-85 years with acute or convalescent COVID-19. CDR3 sequence (DNA): TGCAGCGTTGTGGACAGGCCCGTTAACTATGGCTACACCTTC. Protein product: CSVVDRPVNYGYTF.